These 32 T cell receptor beta chains came from one sample sequenced in a study of PD-1 blockade in classical Hodgkin lymphoma. Time point denoted: cycle 4 day 1 (C4D1), after five to seven weeks of nivolumab. Every one of the patients relapsed after autologous stem cell transplantation (brentuximab vedotin exposure was variable). Sequencing was performed with immunoSEQ multiplex PCR; in TCRdb, only in-frame clones are kept and a portion is missing. The table includes some 86,000 clones, just over 90% detected once. Specimen: peripheral blood mononuclear cells (PBMCs), collected before the fourth cycle of nivolumab. These TCRs come from a human donor with classical Hodgkin lymphoma.

The chain couples TRBV11-2 to TRBJ2-3; no firm D call. CDR1 and CDR2 from the germline V gene are SGHAT and FQNNGV. V was cut by 1 base and J by 4 bases, with 3 bases left in between. The CDR3 covers 12 residues. CDR3 sequence: CASSLGADTQYF. The CDR3 DNA reads as TGTGCCAGCAGCTTAGGAGCAGATACGCAGTATTTT. The entire variable domain, with the rest obtained from reference TRBV11-2 and TRBJ2-3, is as follows: EAGVAQSPRYKIIEKRQSVAFWCNPISGHATLYWYQQILGQGPKLLIQFQNNGVVDDSQLPKDRFSAERLKGVDSTLKIQPAKLEDSAVYLCASSLGADTQYFGPGTRLTVL.

This rearrangement joins TRBV7-2 to TRBJ1-6; maybe TRBD1 (5 bases). Trimming removed 0 bases from V and 6 bases from J, with 12 bases in between. Germline CDR1 and CDR2: SGHTA and FQGNSA. The CDR3 sequence is 16 residues long. CDR3 sequence: CASSLAGGVANSPLHF. CDR3 nucleotides: TGTGCCAGCAGCTTAGCGGGAGGGGTCGCTAATTCACCCCTCCACTTT.

This clone was counted once. The rearrangement uses TRBV28 and TRBJ1-1; D remains ambiguous. Germline V gene lookup returns CDR1 MDHEN and CDR2 SYDVKM. V lost 5 bases to trimming and J lost 5 bases, with 21 bases between them. The CDR3 length is 16 residues. CDR3 residues: CASSVVPRGMVTEAFF. The DNA of the CDR3 is TGTGCCAGCAGTGTCGTTCCACGCGGGATGGTTACTGAAGCTTTCTTT.

The chain links TRBV19 to TRBJ1-4; a possible D gene is TRBD1 (6 bases). V gave up 7 bases and J gave up 1 base, with 7 bases separating them. Germline CDR1 reads LNHDA; CDR2 reads SQIVND (reference sequence). There are 13 residues in the CDR3. In DNA form, the CDR3 reads TGTGCCAGTACACAGGGAACTAATGAAAAACTGTTTTTT. It specifies CASTQGTNEKLFF.

The chain's CDR3 is CASSFLGQGADTQYF. The DNA for the CDR3 is TGCGCCAGCAGCTTTCTGGGGCAGGGGGCAGATACGCAGTATTTT. V gene TRBV5-1 combines with J gene TRBJ2-3; TRBD1 matches 7 bases. Per the germline V gene, CDR1 is SGHRS and CDR2 is YFSETQ. V lost 2 bases and J lost 4; bases outside the gene matches: 7. The CDR3 has 15 residues.

This clone appeared a single time. CDR3 in DNA: TGTGCCAGCAGTTACTCGGGACACCTGCGGGCAGATACGCAGTATTTT. Amino acids: CASSYSGHLRADTQYF. The V and J genes are TRBV6-5 and TRBJ2-3, with D tentatively TRBD1 (6 bases). CDR1 is MNHEY, CDR2 SVGAGI, per germline. The CDR3 totals 16 residues. Trimming left V 0 bases short and J 4 bases short, with 14 bases between.

This clone came up a few times. The rearrangement uses TRBV30 and TRBJ1-1; D is ambiguous. Germline assignment: CDR1 GTSNPN and CDR2 SVGIG (reference sequence). The ends were cut back, 0 bases at V and 7 bases at J, with 6 bases in the middle. This CDR3 contains 11 residues. CDR3 DNA: TGTGCCTGGAGTGTACTAAATGAAGCTTTCTTT. Translation: CAWSVLNEAFF.

This chain uses TRBV5-6 with TRBJ1-4; TRBD1 matches 12 bases. CDR1 and CDR2 from the germline V gene are SGHDT and YYEEEE. Trimming cost V 4 bases and J 10 bases; bases outside gene matches: 11. The length of the CDR3 is 16 residues. CDR3 nucleotide sequence: TGTGCCAGCAGCCCGGACTCGGGACAGGGGGCAGGAAAACTGTTTTTT. Amino acid sequence: CASSPDSGQGAGKLFF.

The chain carries TRBV7-9 and TRBJ2-5; 15 nucleotides line up with TRBD2. The J segment lost 2 bases and the V segment lost 5 bases, leaving 3 bases of the junction unmatched. Germline CDR1 SEHNR, CDR2 FQNEAQ (reference sequence). The CDR3 is made up of 16 amino acids. CDR3 in DNA: TGTGCCAGCAGCCTCGGACTAGCGGGGGGGCAAGAGACCCAGTACTTC. It is translated as CASSLGLAGGQETQYF. The full variable domain, with the rest looked up from reference TRBV7-9 and TRBJ2-5, is DTGVSQNPRHKITKRGQNVTFRCDPISEHNRLYWYRQTLGQGPEFLTYFQNEAQLEKSRLLSDRFSAERPKGSFSTLEIQRTEQGDSAMYLCASSLGLAGGQETQYFGPGTRLLVL.

This chain joins TRBV7-2 and TRBJ1-4; TRBD1 agrees at 10 bases. With V trimmed by 5 bases and J by 12 bases, 6 bases remained unmatched. Germline CDR1 is SGHTA and CDR2 is FQGNSA. The CDR3 contains 13 residues. CDR3 region: CASSRDRGRELFF. Written as DNA, the CDR3 is TGTGCCAGCAGCCGGGACAGGGGAAGAGAACTGTTTTTT.

V gene TRBV5-1 combines with J gene TRBJ2-5; 7 nucleotides agree with TRBD2. Germline V gene sequence: CDR1 SGHRS, CDR2 YFSETQ. This CDR3 is 13 amino acids long. After removal of 3 bases from V and 11 bases from J, the junction contained 10 bases not matched to a gene. The CDR3 DNA reads TGCGCCAGCAGCTCCGCTGGGGGGGATCGACAGTACTTC. This codes for CASSSAGGDRQYF.

This chain uses TRBV9 with TRBJ1-4; D uncertain. From germline, CDR1 is SGDLS and CDR2 YYNGEE. The CDR3 length is 16 residues. V shed 3 bases and J shed 6 bases, with 18 bases lying between them. CDR3 DNA sequence: TGTGCCAGCAGCGGAGGCCAGACGCGGAGGGATGAAAAACTGTTTTTT. Amino acid sequence: CASSGGQTRRDEKLFF.

The chain links TRBV7-2 to TRBJ1-6; D is perhaps TRBD1 (5 bases). CDR1 is SGHTA and CDR2 is FQGNSA in the germline V gene. This CDR3 has 19 amino acids. Trimming took off 1 base at V and 0 bases at J, with 16 bases between the two ends. CDR3 nucleotide sequence: TGTGCCAGCAGCTTAGGCCTGGGGGGTGTAAGCTCCTATAATTCACCCCTCCACTTT. Amino acids: CASSLGLGGVSSYNSPLHF.

Comments on this clone: The junction does not match germline at one end; this may be a read error. The chain couples TRBV7-9 to TRBJ1-6; D not certain. Germline assignment: CDR1 SEHNR and CDR2 FQNEAQ (reference sequence). This CDR3 contains 17 residues. CDR3 nucleotide sequence: TGTGCCAGCAGTCAAATGGTTGGTCTATTATATAATTTACCCCTCCACTTT. It specifies CASSQMVGLLYNLPLHF.

This clone appeared a single time. The rearrangement joins TRBV7-2 to TRBJ1-5, with a tentative D call TRBD1 (5 bases). The CDR3 contains 16 residues. Per germline, CDR1 SGHTA and CDR2 FQGNSA. V shed 1 base and J shed 4 bases, with 14 bases lying between them. This chain's CDR3 is CASSLGDGGGNQPQHF. The CDR3 region has the DNA TGTGCCAGCAGCTTAGGGGATGGGGGGGGGAATCAGCCCCAGCATTTT.

This clone was detected only once. J is TRBJ1-5 and V is TRBV7-2; no reliable D call. Trimming left V 0 bases short and J 2 bases short, with 11 bases between. Germline lookup yields CDR1 SGHTA and CDR2 FQGNSA. CDR3 length: 16 amino acids. CDR3 in amino acids: CASSLASGIGNQPQHF. The CDR3 DNA reads TGTGCCAGCAGCTTAGCCTCCGGGATAGGCAATCAGCCCCAGCATTTT.

CDR3 sequence (DNA): TGTGCCAGCAGCCCAACGGACAGGGCACCTCTAGGCTATGGCTACACCTTC. Translated, it gives CASSPTDRAPLGYGYTF. The gene calls are TRBV21-1 and TRBJ1-2; the DNA was not used to check the table's D call, TRBD1. TRBV21-1 is reported as a pseudogene. The CDR3 contains 17 residues.

The CDR3 spells CASSLQGSSGNTIYF. In nucleotides, the CDR3 is TGTGCCAGCAGTCTACAGGGGTCCTCTGGAAACACCATATATTTT. V is TRBV27 and J is TRBJ1-3; 7 bases fit TRBD1. CDR3 length equals 15 residues. V trimming: 5 bases; J trimming: 0 bases; junction bases outside the gene matches: 4. The V gene's germline CDR1 is MNHEY and CDR2 SMNVEV (reference sequence).

The chain has TRBV5-6 and TRBJ2-3, with D perhaps TRBD2 (5 bases). The CDR3 is 11 amino acids. Trimming pared 0 bases from V and 12 bases from J, leaving 8 bases between. Germline assignment: CDR1 SGHDT and CDR2 YYEEEE. CDR3 coding DNA: TGTGCCAGCAGCTTGGTGGGGAGTCAGTATTTT. Amino acids: CASSLVGSQYF.

The chain combines TRBV2 with TRBJ2-5; the D is unclear. The germline V gene encodes CDR1 SNHLY and CDR2 FYNNEI. V lost 1 base and J 2 bases, leaving 11 bases between the germline ends. The CDR3 runs to 15 residues. Written as DNA, the CDR3 is TGTGCCAGCAGTGAAGGGCAGATACTACAAGAGACCCAGTACTTC. Amino acids: CASSEGQILQETQYF.

A note on this clone: The junction departs from germline at one end; a sequencing error may be responsible. Within the sample, other DNA sequences also encode this same CDR3. The chain carries TRBV5-8 and TRBJ2-7, with 8 bases lining up with TRBD1. The CDR3 totals 15 residues. Looked up from germline, CDR1 is SGHTS and CDR2 is YDEGEE. The CDR3 reads CASSLALGTGYEQYF. In DNA form, the CDR3 reads TGTGCCAGCAGCTTGGCCCTGGGGACAGGCTACGAGCAATACTTC.

This sequence joins TRBV9 and TRBJ2-2; D tentatively reads TRBD1 or TRBD2 (5 bases each). Deletions cut 0 bases from V and 5 bases from J, with 23 bases between. In germline, CDR1 is SGDLS, CDR2 YYNGEE. The CDR3 has 19 amino acids. CDR3 amino acids: CASSVACQGCFPGTGELFF. CDR3 nucleotide sequence: TGTGCCAGCAGCGTAGCTTGCCAGGGATGTTTCCCGGGGACCGGGGAGCTGTTTTTT.

The chain joins TRBV6-1 to TRBJ1-2; the D is unclear. The CDR3 is made up of 19 amino acids. Germline V lookup: CDR1 MNHNS, CDR2 SASEGT. Deletions cut 0 bases from V and 0 bases from J, with 20 bases between. CDR3 in amino acids: CASSEASLQPALTNYGYTF. The CDR3, as DNA: TGTGCCAGCAGTGAAGCCTCCCTACAGCCCGCTCTCACTAACTATGGCTACACCTTC.

V and J are TRBV5-8 and TRBJ2-7; 8 bases match TRBD1. V lost 4 bases to trimming and J lost 7 bases; unmatched junction nucleotides: 10. The CDR3 is made up of 14 amino acids. Per the germline V gene, CDR1 is SGHTS and CDR2 is YDEGEE. The CDR3 sequence: CASSPTGTGREQYF. CDR3 DNA sequence: TGTGCCAGCAGCCCCACCGGGACAGGACGGGAGCAGTACTTC.

The CDR3 loop reads CASSITLLAGANNEQFF. The CDR3 coding sequence is TGTGCCAGCAGTATTACACTACTAGCGGGGGCTAACAATGAGCAGTTCTTC. This rearrangement joins TRBV27 to TRBJ2-1, with TRBD2 identical over 11 bases. Per germline, CDR1 MNHEY and CDR2 SMNVEV (reference sequence). This CDR3 is built from 17 residues. With 5 bases clipped from V and 5 bases from J, the junction kept 11 bases outside the gene matches.

The V gene is TRBV7-9, the J gene TRBJ2-5; D might be TRBD2 (6 bases). The V gene's germline CDR1 is SEHNR and CDR2 FQNEAQ (reference sequence). There are 14 residues in the CDR3. V lost 1 base and J 5 bases, leaving 11 bases between the germline ends. The CDR3 bases are TGTGCCAGCAGCTTAGGGGTGGGAGGCGAGACCCAGTACTTC. Its protein is CASSLGVGGETQYF.

The chain employs TRBV19 and TRBJ1-5; a possible D gene is TRBD1 (5 bases). Trimming removed 2 bases from V and 1 base from J, with 15 bases in between. The CDR3 is 17 amino acids. Germline CDR1 and CDR2: LNHDA and SQIVND (reference sequence). The CDR3 DNA sequence: TGTGCCAGTAGTATACGGGTCGGGGGACGGAGCAATCAGCCCCAGCATTTT. Translation gives CASSIRVGGRSNQPQHF.

This chain joins TRBV5-8 and TRBJ2-5; 9 nucleotides align to TRBD1. V shed 5 bases and J 5 bases; nucleotides not matched to a gene: 7. The CDR3 loop spans 14 amino acids. Germline values: CDR1 SGHTS, CDR2 YDEGEE. The CDR3 DNA reads as TGTGCCAGCAGGTTAAGGACAGGGGTCGAGACCCAGTACTTC. This translates into CASRLRTGVETQYF.

The V gene is TRBV11-3, the J gene TRBJ2-3; D is undetermined. Looked up from germline, CDR1 is SGHNT and CDR2 is YENEEA. Trimming removed 2 bases at V and 2 bases at J, with 5 bases between. There are 13 residues in the CDR3. The CDR3 reads CASSLQSTDTQYF. CDR3 bases: TGTGCCAGCAGCTTACAGTCCACAGATACGCAGTATTTT.

This chain connects TRBV2 to TRBJ1-5; D is undetermined. This CDR3 is built from 14 residues. The ends were cut back, 8 bases at V and 2 bases at J, with 13 bases in the middle. Germline V gene data show CDR1 as SNHLY and CDR2 as FYNNEI. Here the CDR3 reads CASWGGMGNQPQHF. The CDR3 bases are TGTGCCAGCTGGGGTGGGATGGGCAATCAGCCCCAGCATTTT.

V is TRBV7-2 and J is TRBJ2-1; D is undetermined. Germline values: CDR1 SGHTA, CDR2 FQGNSA. Trimming removed 3 bases from V and 5 bases from J, with 2 bases in between. This CDR3 contains 11 residues. DNA for the CDR3: TGTGCCAGCAGCTTCAACAATGAGCAGTTCTTC. It encodes CASSFNNEQFF.

The CDR3 region has the DNA TGTGCCAGCAGCCCCGACAGGGCGAACACTGAAGCTTTCTTT. Amino acids: CASSPDRANTEAFF. The chain links TRBV7-2 to TRBJ1-1; 7 nucleotides agree with TRBD1. V shed 5 bases and J 1 base; nucleotides not matched to a gene: 4. This CDR3 has 14 residues. Germline V CDR1 and CDR2: SGHTA, FQGNSA.